The clone carrying this T cell receptor (beta chain) was detected once. The antigen remains undetermined. The data are from a study of shared clonotypes between healthy human individuals. Study-level results: When naive CD4 clonotypes were compared across several donors, approximately 4.9% were shared.

TCRdb's table, derived via immunoSEQ multiplex PCR, lists solely in-frame clones and lacks some. The sample records about 820,000 clones, about 91% being singletons. Positively selected for CCR7, the CD45RO-negative cells used as naive CD8 cells excluded terminally differentiated effector memory CD45RA+ cells. Sample: naive CD8+ T cells sorted from blood. The sequence came from a man aged 25-45 years in good health.

CDR3 DNA: TGTGCCAGCAGTTTTCGTGGGGATACGCAGTATTTT. It yields the protein CASSFRGDTQYF. The rearrangement links TRBV27 to TRBJ2-3; D remains unclear. This CDR3 contains 12 residues. The V end lost 3 bases, the J end lost 6 bases, and 7 bases lay between the germline ends. Germline CDR1 is MNHEY and CDR2 is SMNVEV (reference sequence).